This entry lists 32 T cell receptor beta chains sequenced from one sample in a study of CD8+ T cells in alopecia areata. Extraction and reverse transcription of RNA yielded cDNA as the sequencing template. Using immunoSEQ multiplex PCR, the repertoire was profiled, and TCRdb retains in-frame clones only, with some absent. The sample consists of 130,000 to 150,000 clones, roughly 60% of them appearing once. Sequencing was performed on CD8+ T cells sorted from blood. The receptors originated from a human donor in good health.

This clone was detected a few times. The chain has TRBV28 and TRBJ2-7, with a tentative D call TRBD2 (5 bases). Trimming stripped 8 bases from V and 5 bases from J, with 13 bases between. Germline CDR1 and CDR2: MDHEN and SYDVKM. This CDR3 is built from 12 residues. The CDR3 region has the DNA TGTGCCAGCTCAACTAGTTATGACGAGCAGTACTTC. Translated: CASSTSYDEQYF.

The V call is TRBV6-5, the J call TRBJ2-2; D unresolved. Trimming removed 0 bases from V and 8 bases from J, with 7 bases in between. This CDR3 spans 13 amino acids. The germline V gene encodes CDR1 MNHEY and CDR2 SVGAGI. The CDR3 reads CASSYSFQGELFF. CDR3 nucleotides: TGTGCCAGCAGTTACTCATTCCAGGGGGAGCTGTTTTTT.

The rearrangement joins TRBV4-1 to TRBJ2-5; 9 nucleotides line up with TRBD2. V trimming: 3 bases; J trimming: 0 bases; junction bases outside the gene matches: 2. The CDR3 runs to 15 residues. The germline gives CDR1 MGHRA, CDR2 YSYEKL. In nucleotides, the CDR3 is TGCGCCAGCAGCCAGTCTAGCGGGGACCAAGAGACCCAGTACTTC. Translating it yields CASSQSSGDQETQYF.

Concerning this clone itself: Other DNA sequences within the sample encode an identical CDR3. The genes are TRBV5-1 and TRBJ2-1; unclear D gene. Trimming removed 0 bases from V and 4 bases from J, with 2 bases in between. CDR1 is SGHRS, CDR2 YFSETQ, per germline. The CDR3 runs 12 residues. CDR3 region: CASSLAYNEQFF. In DNA, the CDR3 is TGCGCCAGCAGCTTGGCATACAATGAGCAGTTCTTC.

This clone was observed a few times. V and J are TRBV7-9 and TRBJ1-2; unclear D gene. The CDR3 consists of 12 residues. Germline lookup yields CDR1 SEHNR and CDR2 FQNEAQ (reference sequence). Trimming left V 2 bases short and J 6 bases short, with 7 bases between. Written as DNA, the CDR3 is TGTGCCAGCAGCTTATATGGGGATGGCTACACCTTC. Its protein is CASSLYGDGYTF.

This clone has more than one count but fewer than ten. This chain uses TRBV7-9 with TRBJ2-7; no firm D call. Germline V gene sequence: CDR1 SEHNR, CDR2 FQNEAQ (reference sequence). The length of the CDR3 is 12 residues. The V and J ends lost 5 bases and 7 bases respectively, with 12 bases between them. The CDR3 protein is CASSPRPEEQYF. The CDR3 DNA sequence: TGTGCCAGCAGCCCCCGCCCGGAGGAGCAGTACTTC.

The chain is built from TRBV7-3 and TRBJ1-2; 9 positions agree with TRBD1. The germline CDR1 and CDR2 sequences are SGHTA and FQGTGA. There are 17 residues in the CDR3. With V trimmed by 5 bases and J by 4 bases, 14 bases remained unmatched. The CDR3 spells CASSENSPGQGTYGYTF. The CDR3 bases are TGTGCCAGCAGCGAAAATTCCCCGGGACAGGGAACCTATGGCTACACCTTC.

The chain links TRBV27 to TRBJ2-3; a weak D match, TRBD1 (5 bases). The CDR3 contains 16 residues. V gave up 2 bases and J gave up 1 base, with 13 bases separating them. Germline assignment: CDR1 MNHEY and CDR2 SMNVEV (reference sequence). The CDR3 is CASSLKDSQGTDTQYF. As DNA, the CDR3 is TGTGCCAGCAGTTTAAAAGACAGCCAAGGCACAGATACGCAGTATTTT.

The chain uses TRBV5-1 and TRBJ2-6; TRBD1 is a possible D gene (6 bases). This CDR3 comprises 18 residues. V gave up 3 bases and J gave up 0 bases, with 16 bases separating them. CDR1 and CDR2 (germline): SGHRS, YFSETQ. Here the CDR3 DNA reads TGCGCCAGCAGCTGGCCGGGACAACCAAGCTCTGGGGCCAACGTCCTGACTTTC. The encoded protein is CASSWPGQPSSGANVLTF.

The chain couples TRBV9 to TRBJ2-5; TRBD2 matches at 8 bases. The trim removed 3 bases at V and 3 bases at J, leaving 10 bases unmatched. This CDR3 comprises 16 residues. CDR1 SGDLS and CDR2 YYNGEE come from the germline V gene. The DNA of the CDR3 is TGTGCCAGCAGCGCGCAAGGAGGGACTAGTAAAGAGACCCAGTACTTC. Its translation: CASSAQGGTSKETQYF.

This chain connects TRBV14 to TRBJ2-5; D gene ambiguous. Trimming took 3 bases from V and 6 from J, leaving 5 bases between them. The CDR3 spans 11 residues. Germline values: CDR1 SGHDN, CDR2 FVKESK. For the CDR3, the DNA is TGTGCCAGCAGCCAGACGAAGACCCAGTACTTC. This translates into CASSQTKTQYF. The whole variable domain, filled in from reference TRBV14 and TRBJ2-5, reads EAGVTQFPSHSVIEKGQTVTLRCDPISGHDNLYWYRRVMGKEIKFLLHFVKESKQDESGMPNNRFLAERTGGTYSTLKVQPAELEDSGVYFCASSQTKTQYFGPGTRLLVL.

The chain combines TRBV23-1 with TRBJ2-4; the D gene could be TRBD1 or TRBD2 (6 bases each). TRBV23-1 counts as an open reading frame of uncertain function. This CDR3 is 16 amino acids long. Between the trimmed V and J ends, which lost 9 bases and 1 base, there was a span of 19 bases. DNA for the CDR3: TGCGCCAGTCTCGAGCCCGGGGGCCTGGCCAAAAACATTCAGTACTTC. This codes for CASLEPGGLAKNIQYF.

The chain combines TRBV23-1 with TRBJ2-7, with D unclear. TRBV23-1 carries the ORF label, with uncertain function. The CDR3 loop spans 14 amino acids. V was clipped by 9 bases and J by 2 bases, with 17 bases between them. CDR3 loop: CASRGQHSAYEQYF. CDR3 sequence (DNA): TGCGCCAGTCGAGGCCAGCACTCGGCCTACGAGCAGTACTTC.

The chain employs TRBV29-1 and TRBJ2-1; D is uncertain. Germline V gene data show CDR1 as SQVTM and CDR2 as ANQGSEA. Deletions cut 3 bases from V and 1 base from J, with 10 bases between. The CDR3 consists of 14 residues. CDR3 sequence reads: CSVDLGRSYNEQFF. In DNA, the CDR3 is TGCAGCGTTGATTTAGGCAGATCCTACAATGAGCAGTTCTTC.

Only a few counts were recorded for this clone. The chain recombines TRBV6-1 with TRBJ2-1; TRBD2 matches 11 bases. Trimming at V came to 3 bases and at J to 8 bases, leaving 9 bases not matched to a gene. The CDR3 spans 16 residues. CDR1 is MNHNS, CDR2 SASEGT, per germline. DNA of the CDR3: TGTGCCAGCAGTGACCCCCTAGCGGGAGGTTTCTATGAGCAGTTCTTC. This gives the protein CASSDPLAGGFYEQFF.

This chain links TRBV12-5 with TRBJ2-1; 12 nucleotides agree with TRBD2. V lost 5 bases, J lost 6 bases, and 2 bases stayed unmatched. Germline V gene sequence: CDR1 LGHNT, CDR2 FRNRAP. CDR3 length: 14 amino acids. CDR3 loop: CASGLAGGINEQFF. The CDR3 region has the DNA TGTGCTAGTGGTCTAGCGGGAGGGATCAATGAGCAGTTCTTC.

The chain carries TRBV29-1 and TRBJ1-1; possibly TRBD1 for D (6 bases). The CDR3 runs to 11 residues. The germline V and J ends were trimmed by 6 bases and 4 bases, with 9 bases remaining between them. Germline-derived CDR1 and CDR2 are SQVTM and ANQGSEA. The CDR3 here is CSVDRPTEAFF. CDR3 nucleotide sequence: TGCAGCGTCGACAGGCCCACTGAAGCTTTCTTT.

The rearrangement joins TRBV4-1 to TRBJ1-1; D might be TRBD1 (5 bases). The V gene lost 5 bases and the J gene lost 5 bases, with 9 bases spanning the gap. The CDR3 sequence is 12 residues long. CDR1 MGHRA and CDR2 YSYEKL come from the germline V gene. This chain's CDR3 is CASSSGGTEAFF. The CDR3 DNA sequence: TGCGCCAGCAGCTCGGGGGGAACTGAAGCTTTCTTT.

The chain couples TRBV11-2 to TRBJ1-1; D not certain. Deletions cut 0 bases from V and 11 bases from J, with 13 bases between. The germline V gene has CDR1 SGHAT and CDR2 FQNNGV. There are 13 residues in the CDR3. CDR3 DNA: TGTGCCAGCAGCTTAGAGTACGCGAAGGAGGCTTTCTTT. Translating gives CASSLEYAKEAFF.

Concerning this clone: One junction end disagrees with the germline gene, perhaps due to a read error. This chain links TRBV29-1 with TRBJ2-5; D possibly corresponds to TRBD1 (6 bases). This CDR3 is 11 amino acids long. Germline V gene lookup returns CDR1 SQVTM and CDR2 ANQGSEA. CDR3: CSVERRDNVHF. As DNA, the CDR3 is TGCAGCGTTGAGAGACGGGACAACGTGCACTTC.

The chain joins TRBV12-5 to TRBJ1-1; perhaps TRBD1 as D (6 bases). Germline V gene sequence: CDR1 LGHNT, CDR2 FRNRAP. This CDR3 has 16 residues. V was pared by 2 bases and J by 0 bases, with 13 bases between. The CDR3 reads CASGLPGRDMNTEAFF. The CDR3 DNA is TGTGCTAGTGGTTTGCCAGGACGGGACATGAACACTGAAGCTTTCTTT.

The chain couples TRBV7-9 to TRBJ1-2; TRBD1 is a possible D gene (6 bases). Trimming removed 5 bases at V and 6 bases at J, with 16 bases between. The germline V gene has CDR1 SEHNR and CDR2 FQNEAQ (reference sequence). The length of the CDR3 is 14 residues. The CDR3 loop reads CASSPKGGNDGYTF. DNA for the CDR3: TGTGCCAGCAGCCCGAAGGGGGGGAACGATGGCTACACCTTC.

The gene calls are TRBV28 and TRBJ2-5; weak D call: TRBD1 (5 bases). The CDR3 loop spans 12 amino acids. V lost 9 bases, J lost 5 bases, and 13 bases lay in between. The germline gives CDR1 MDHEN, CDR2 SYDVKM. CDR3 in DNA: TGTGCCAGGTGTTTGGGGCGGGAGACCCAGTACTTC. Translating it yields CARCLGRETQYF.

The chain links TRBV7-8 to TRBJ2-2, with D hard to call. Trimming stripped 2 bases from V and 6 bases from J, with 4 bases between. This CDR3 region has 12 residues. CDR1 SGHVS and CDR2 FQNEAQ come from the germline V gene. The CDR3 region is CASSLFAGELFF. CDR3 in DNA: TGTGCCAGCAGCTTATTCGCCGGGGAGCTGTTTTTT.

The rearrangement joins TRBV19 to TRBJ2-5; 9 bases are shared with TRBD1. In germline, CDR1 is LNHDA, CDR2 SQIVND (reference sequence). With V trimmed by 5 bases and J by 4 bases, 2 bases remained unmatched. The CDR3 runs 13 residues. The CDR3 bases are TGTGCCAGTAGTCCGGACAGGGGAGAGACCCAGTACTTC. Translation gives CASSPDRGETQYF.

This chain joins TRBV25-1 and TRBJ1-3; possibly TRBD1 for D (5 bases). V lost 3 bases and J 4 bases, leaving 16 bases between the germline ends. Germline V gives CDR1 MGHDK, CDR2 SYGVNS. The CDR3 totals 16 residues. The CDR3 loop reads CASSDRDRGFGNTIYF. DNA of the CDR3: TGTGCCAGCAGTGACCGGGACCGGGGGTTCGGAAACACCATATATTTT.

The chain couples TRBV9 to TRBJ1-2; 8 bases agree with TRBD1. The CDR3 consists of 15 residues. CDR1 and CDR2 from the germline V gene are SGDLS and YYNGEE. Unmatched junction bases numbered 11, after V lost 4 bases and J lost 6 bases. The CDR3, as DNA: TGTGCCAGCAGCCCGTCTTTGACAGGGGTGGATGGCTACACCTTC. As protein: CASSPSLTGVDGYTF.

CDR3 amino acids: CATSRVAERNTDTQYF. For the CDR3, the DNA is TGTGCCACCAGCAGAGTGGCAGAGAGAAACACAGATACGCAGTATTTT. The chain employs TRBV15 and TRBJ2-3; unclear D gene. CDR3 length: 16 residues. Germline lookup yields CDR1 LNHNV and CDR2 YYDKDF (reference sequence). V lost 1 base to trimming and J lost 2 bases, with 13 bases between them.

The sample holds many counts of this clone. The V call is TRBV19, the J call TRBJ1-4, with D hard to call. Germline loops: CDR1 LNHDA, CDR2 SQIVND (reference sequence). V dropped 4 bases and J dropped 7 bases, with 13 bases sitting between them. CDR3 length equals 14 residues. CDR3 sequence reads: CASSTSRLTEKLFF. DNA for the CDR3: TGTGCCAGTAGTACGTCCAGGTTAACTGAAAAACTGTTTTTT.

The chain links TRBV29-1 to TRBJ2-1, with TRBD1 identical over 7 bases. The CDR3 runs 18 residues. V lost 4 bases and J lost 0; bases outside the gene matches: 15. Germline CDR1 reads SQVTM; CDR2 reads ANQGSEA. CDR3 region: CSVVGRRQGQSSYNEQFF. DNA of the CDR3: TGCAGCGTTGTAGGACGGAGACAGGGCCAAAGCTCCTACAATGAGCAGTTCTTC.

This rearrangement joins TRBV27 to TRBJ2-1, with 7 bases lining up with TRBD2. CDR3 size: 16 residues. Germline V gene data show CDR1 as MNHEY and CDR2 as SMNVEV (reference sequence). J gave up 10 bases and V 0 bases, and 12 bases lay outside the gene matches. In DNA, the CDR3 is TGTGCCAGCAGTTTATCGACTAGCACCCGAACAGGAGAGCAGTTCTTC. It translates to CASSLSTSTRTGEQFF.

This chain joins TRBV28 and TRBJ2-3; D remains unclear. The V end was cut by 3 bases, the J end by 2 bases, with 12 bases between. The CDR3 has 15 residues. The germline V gene encodes CDR1 MDHEN and CDR2 SYDVKM. In nucleotides, the CDR3 is TGTGCCAGCAGTTTGCTTTTGGGAAACACAGATACGCAGTATTTT. Its protein product is CASSLLLGNTDTQYF.